The source of this TCR beta chain is a study of blood T cell repertoires in COVID-19. Germline CDR1 and CDR2: SEHNR and FQNEAQ (reference sequence). The germline V and J ends were trimmed by 1 base and 0 bases, with 16 bases remaining between them. CDR3 length equals 19 residues. The table came from immunoSEQ multiplex PCR; TCRdb's copy has only in-frame clones and leaves some out. The sample includes some 100,000 clones, 85% of them seen just once. This receptor was identified in a woman in her seventies with active or convalescent COVID-19. The sequenced material came from peripheral blood. The V gene is TRBV7-9, the J gene TRBJ1-6, with D uncertain. The CDR3 region has the DNA TGTGCCAGCAGCTTAGTCGGCGGGTCCGAAAGCTCCTATAATTCACCCCTCCACTTT. Its protein product is CASSLVGGSESSYNSPLHF. The whole variable domain, filled in from reference TRBV7-9 and TRBJ1-6, reads DTGVSQNPRHKITKRGQNVTFRCDPISEHNRLYWYRQTLGQGPEFLTYFQNEAQLEKSRLLSDRFSAERPKGSFSTLEIQRTEQGDSAMYLCASSLVGGSESSYNSPLHFGNGTRLTVT.